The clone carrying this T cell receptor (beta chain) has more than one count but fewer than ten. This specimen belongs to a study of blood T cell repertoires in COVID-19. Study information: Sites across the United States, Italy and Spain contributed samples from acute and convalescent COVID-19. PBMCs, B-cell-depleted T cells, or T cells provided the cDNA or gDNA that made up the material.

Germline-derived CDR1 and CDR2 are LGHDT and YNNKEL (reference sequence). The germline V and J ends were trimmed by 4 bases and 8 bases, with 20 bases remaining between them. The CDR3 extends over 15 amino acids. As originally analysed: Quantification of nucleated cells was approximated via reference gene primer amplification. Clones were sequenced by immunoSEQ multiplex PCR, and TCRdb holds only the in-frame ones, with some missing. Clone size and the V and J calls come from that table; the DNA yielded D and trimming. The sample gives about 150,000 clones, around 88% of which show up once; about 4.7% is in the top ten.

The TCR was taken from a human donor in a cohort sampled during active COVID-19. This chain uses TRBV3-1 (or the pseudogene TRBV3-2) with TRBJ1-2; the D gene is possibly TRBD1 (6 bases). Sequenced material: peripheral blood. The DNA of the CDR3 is TGTGCCAGCAGCCTCGTAGGGGGGGTCAGGAGAGGCTACACCTTC. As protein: CASSLVGGVRRGYTF.